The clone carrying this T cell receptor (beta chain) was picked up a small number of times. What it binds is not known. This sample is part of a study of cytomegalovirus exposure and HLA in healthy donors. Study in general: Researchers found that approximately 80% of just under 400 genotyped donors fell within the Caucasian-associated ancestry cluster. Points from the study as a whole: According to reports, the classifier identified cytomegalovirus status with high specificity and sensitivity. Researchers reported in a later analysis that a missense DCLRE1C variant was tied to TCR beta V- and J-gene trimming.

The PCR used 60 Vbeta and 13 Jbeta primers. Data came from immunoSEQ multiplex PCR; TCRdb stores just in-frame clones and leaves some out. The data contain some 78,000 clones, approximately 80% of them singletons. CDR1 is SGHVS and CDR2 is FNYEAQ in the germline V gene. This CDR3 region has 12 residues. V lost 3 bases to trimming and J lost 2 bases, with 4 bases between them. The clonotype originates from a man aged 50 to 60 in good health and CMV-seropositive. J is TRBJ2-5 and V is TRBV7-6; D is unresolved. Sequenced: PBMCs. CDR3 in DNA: TGTGCCAGCAGCTTTTCGCAAGAGACCCAGTACTTC. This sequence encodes CASSFSQETQYF.